This paragraph covers one T cell receptor beta chain sequence. Its target is not known. Profiled with immunoSEQ multiplex PCR; TCRdb holds only in-frame clones, not every one. The table includes 150,000 or so clones, about 90% detected once. The CDR3 loop spans 16 amino acids. The V and J ends lost 4 bases and 4 bases, in that order; junction bases with no gene match: 7. The germline CDR1 and CDR2 sequences are SGHAT and FQNNGV. This sample is drawn from a study of T cell responses to AZD1222 COVID-19 vaccine. Findings and limits, study-wide: Nearly half of spike-specific TCRs reportedly target variant regions that are unmutated in the B.1.351 and B.1.1.7 variants.

The sample in question was peripheral blood, obtained on day 0 of AZD1222 vaccination. The chain links TRBV11-2 to TRBJ2-1; TRBD2 matches 10 bases. The clonotype originates from an adult in good health. The CDR3: CASSSPSGSAYNEQFF. Here the CDR3 DNA reads TGTGCCAGCAGCTCCCCTAGCGGGAGCGCTTACAATGAGCAGTTCTTC.